Each of the 25 T cell receptor beta chains below was sequenced from the same sample in a study of Graves' ophthalmopathy and Graves' hyperthyroidism. The authors amplified TCR beta CDR3 regions, and they did so from RNA transcripts for repertoire sequencing. An opening RT-PCR round employed HTBI primers and preceded a second-round multiplex PCR. TCRdb recomputed calls from the multiplex PCR reads with MiXCR, one row per CDR3 protein. Among some 390,000 distinct CDR3 sequences listed, approximately 20% were seen once. The sample comprised peripheral blood. These receptors all come from a woman younger than 30 with Graves' ophthalmopathy.

This clonotype came up many times. This chain joins TRBV10-3 and TRBJ2-3, with D possibly TRBD1 on 5 matching bases. Germline CDR1 is ENHRY and CDR2 is SYGVKD. V was shortened by 4 bases and J by 0 bases, with 20 bases between the two germline ends. There are 18 residues in the CDR3. The CDR3 bases are TGTGCCATCAGTGCGAGCCCTCGACAGCCCAGTAGCACAGATACGCAGTATTTT. This codes for CAISASPRQPSSTDTQYF.

A word on this clonotype: Without the conserved terminal phenylalanine or tryptophan, this CDR3 likely stems from a read error. The chain has TRBV20-1 and TRBJ2-7, with D unclear. The CDR3 loop spans 11 amino acids. Germline-derived CDR1 and CDR2 are DFQATT and SNEGSKA (reference sequence). The CDR3 loop reads CSARLAYEQYS. The CDR3 region has the DNA TGCAGCGCTAGACTCGCCTACGAGCAGTACTCC.

At least ten counts were recorded for this clonotype. The V gene is TRBV30, the J gene TRBJ1-6; D might be TRBD1 (5 bases). The CDR3 sequence is 12 residues long. CDR1 is GTSNPN and CDR2 is SVGIG in the germline V gene (reference sequence). V shed 2 bases and J shed 15 bases, with 14 bases lying between them. CDR3: CAWSPKQAHLHF. The CDR3 coding sequence is TGTGCCTGGAGTCCCAAACAGGCCCACCTCCACTTT.

This clonotype was counted ten times or more. The chain joins TRBV28 to TRBJ2-2; D is unclear. V was trimmed by 7 bases and J by 2 bases, leaving 8 bases between them. Per germline, CDR1 MDHEN and CDR2 SYDVKM. The CDR3 has 13 residues. CDR3 sequence reads: CASIWENTGELFF. CDR3 sequence (DNA): TGTGCCAGCATATGGGAAAACACCGGGGAGCTGTTTTTT.

J is TRBJ2-5 and V is TRBV6-1; 11 positions match TRBD1. V lost 6 bases and J lost 1; bases outside the gene matches: 4. Germline loops: CDR1 MNHNS, CDR2 SASEGT. CDR3 length: 15 amino acids. The CDR3 coding sequence is TGTGCCAGCAGACCCGGGACAGGGGGCCAAGAGACCCAGTACTTC. It specifies CASRPGTGGQETQYF.

This clonotype was picked up many times. The rearrangement links TRBV3-2 to TRBJ2-5; the D call TRBD1 from the table was never checked on the DNA. TRBV3-2 is flagged as a pseudogene. CDR3 length: 18 residues. CDR3 in DNA: TGTGCCAGCAGCCATTCCGTGGGGGGACCCCCTGGGCAAGAGACCCAGTACTTC. The encoded protein is CASSHSVGGPPGQETQYF.

This clonotype was seen many times. The V and J genes are TRBV7-2 and TRBJ2-7; the D gene is possibly TRBD1 (5 bases). This CDR3 is 13 amino acids long. Per the germline V gene, CDR1 is SGHTA and CDR2 is FQGNSA. V lost 5 bases and J lost 3, with 11 bases in between. The CDR3 here is CASSLGALYEQYF. The CDR3 coding sequence is TGTGCCAGCAGCCTAGGGGCCCTCTACGAGCAGTACTTC. The entire variable domain, with the rest obtained from reference TRBV7-2 and TRBJ2-7, is as follows: GAGVSQSPSNKVTEKGKDVELRCDPISGHTALYWYRQSLGQGLEFLIYFQGNSAPDKSGLPSDRFSAERTGGSVSTLTIQRTQQEDSAVYLCASSLGALYEQYFGPGTRLTVT.

This chain uses TRBV11-2 with TRBJ2-2; 7 positions match TRBD1. This CDR3 contains 14 residues. In germline, CDR1 is SGHAT, CDR2 FQNNGV. The V and J ends lost 5 bases and 4 bases, in that order; junction bases with no gene match: 4. The CDR3 is CASSPDRLTGELFF. CDR3 nucleotides: TGTGCCAGCAGCCCGGACAGGCTCACCGGGGAGCTGTTTTTT.

The chain is built from TRBV2 and TRBJ2-4; 7 nucleotides match TRBD1. The CDR3 is made up of 15 amino acids. With V trimmed by 6 bases and J by 2 bases, 7 bases remained unmatched. CDR1 SNHLY and CDR2 FYNNEI come from the germline V gene. CDR3 sequence reads: CASREQGLSKNIQYF. CDR3 nucleotides: TGTGCCAGCAGGGAACAGGGGCTCTCCAAAAACATTCAGTACTTC.

This clonotype was recorded many times. The rearrangement uses TRBV2 and TRBJ1-1, with a possible D match to TRBD1 (5 bases). Germline V gene lookup returns CDR1 SNHLY and CDR2 FYNNEI. Trimming stripped 4 bases from V and 2 bases from J, with 11 bases between. The CDR3 sequence is 14 residues long. The CDR3, as DNA: TGTGCCAGCAGTGTATGGGGGACCAACACTGAAGCTTTCTTT. Its translation: CASSVWGTNTEAFF.

At least ten counts were recorded for this clonotype. V is TRBV11-2 and J is TRBJ2-7; tentative D call: TRBD2 (5 bases). The V and J ends lost 2 bases and 0 bases respectively, with 20 bases between them. The germline V gene encodes CDR1 SGHAT and CDR2 FQNNGV. CDR3 size: 18 residues. The CDR3 here is CASSLRKGAQRSSYEQYF. In nucleotides, the CDR3 is TGTGCCAGCAGCTTAAGGAAGGGCGCCCAGCGGAGCTCCTACGAGCAGTACTTC. The full variable domain, in which reference TRBV11-2 and TRBJ2-7 provide the parts outside the CDR3, is EAGVAQSPRYKIIEKRQSVAFWCNPISGHATLYWYQQILGQGPKLLIQFQNNGVVDDSQLPKDRFSAERLKGVDSTLKIQPAKLEDSAVYLCASSLRKGAQRSSYEQYFGPGTRLTVT.

This clonotype was seen more than once but under ten times. The chain is built from TRBV29-1 and TRBJ1-1; 7 bases line up with TRBD1. The CDR3 is 16 residues long. Per germline, CDR1 SQVTM and CDR2 ANQGSEA. With 4 bases clipped from V and 2 bases from J, the junction kept 13 bases outside the gene matches. CDR3 in amino acids: CSVVYRSGTANTEAFF. The CDR3 DNA reads TGCAGCGTTGTTTATCGTTCAGGGACAGCAAACACTGAAGCTTTCTTT.

This clonotype was seen at least ten times. The V gene is TRBV4-1, the J gene TRBJ2-7; TRBD2 aligns across 9 bases. Germline CDR1 and CDR2: MGHRA and YSYEKL. This CDR3 contains 16 residues. The V segment lost 0 bases and the J segment 1 base; nucleotides outside the gene matches: 4. This CDR3 is CASSQELGLASYEQYF. DNA of the CDR3: TGCGCCAGCAGCCAAGAACTGGGACTAGCTTCCTACGAGCAGTACTTC.

This clonotype was seen repeatedly, ten times or more. V and J are TRBV11-2 and TRBJ2-4; 9 bases align to TRBD1. Germline values: CDR1 SGHAT, CDR2 FQNNGV. The CDR3 length is 16 residues. The V gene end was trimmed by 2 bases and the J gene end by 9 bases; junction bases not matched to a gene: 11. CDR3 sequence reads: CASSLPTTGGIGIQYF. For the CDR3, the DNA is TGTGCCAGCAGCTTACCCACGACAGGGGGGATTGGCATTCAGTACTTC. The full variable domain, with the rest looked up from reference TRBV11-2 and TRBJ2-4, is EAGVAQSPRYKIIEKRQSVAFWCNPISGHATLYWYQQILGQGPKLLIQFQNNGVVDDSQLPKDRFSAERLKGVDSTLKIQPAKLEDSAVYLCASSLPTTGGIGIQYFGAGTRLSVL.

This clonotype was detected many times. The chain couples TRBV6-2 or TRBV6-3 to TRBJ1-1, with D possibly TRBD1 on 5 matching bases. Trimming took off 8 bases at V and 3 bases at J, with 19 bases between the two ends. The length of the CDR3 is 15 residues. The germline gives CDR1 MNHEY, CDR2 SVGEGT. The CDR3 is CASLREERGDTEAFF. Written as DNA, the CDR3 is TGTGCCAGCCTCCGGGAGGAACGAGGGGACACTGAAGCTTTCTTT.

This rearrangement joins TRBV6-5 to TRBJ2-5, with TRBD1 as a possible D gene (6 bases). This CDR3 region has 14 residues. Looked up from germline, CDR1 is MNHEY and CDR2 is SVGAGI. V lost 4 bases, J lost 5 bases, and 14 bases lay in between. CDR3 residues: CASSSAGVAETQYF. CDR3 bases: TGTGCCAGCAGTTCCGCAGGGGTGGCGGAGACCCAGTACTTC.

This clonotype was picked up many times. The chain couples TRBV29-1 to TRBJ1-2; D perhaps matches TRBD1 (6 bases). Trimming took 0 bases from V and 4 from J, leaving 15 bases between them. This CDR3 region has 15 residues. Germline CDR1 is SQVTM and CDR2 is ANQGSEA. The CDR3 reads CSVEETGLVFYGYTF. The CDR3 DNA sequence: TGCAGCGTTGAAGAAACAGGGTTGGTGTTCTATGGCTACACCTTC.

This clonotype was seen only a few times. The chain links TRBV6-5 to TRBJ2-7; D might be TRBD1 (5 bases). The CDR3 has 13 amino acids. The ends were cut back, 0 bases at V and 7 bases at J, with 10 bases in the middle. Germline V lookup: CDR1 MNHEY, CDR2 SVGAGI. In DNA form, the CDR3 reads TGTGCCAGCAGTTACTCGTACACAGGAGAGCAGTACTTC. Amino acid sequence: CASSYSYTGEQYF.

Ten or more counts support this clonotype. V usage is TRBV27 and J usage is TRBJ1-1; maybe TRBD1 (5 bases). The length of the CDR3 is 13 residues. The V gene's germline CDR1 is MNHEY and CDR2 SMNVEV (reference sequence). V was shortened by 3 bases and J by 9 bases, with 14 bases between the two germline ends. The CDR3: CASSFRTDTKAFF. DNA for the CDR3: TGTGCCAGCAGTTTCCGGACGGACACCAAAGCTTTCTTT.

This clonotype was seen repeatedly, ten times or more. The J gene is TRBJ2-2, the V gene TRBV15; possible D gene TRBD1, 5 bases. The CDR3 is 11 amino acids. Looked up from germline, CDR1 is LNHNV and CDR2 is YYDKDF (reference sequence). Trimming cost V 8 bases and J 7 bases, with 8 bases left between them. The CDR3 DNA reads TGTGCCACCGGACATTTCGGGGAGCTGTTTTTT. Amino acids: CATGHFGELFF.

The rearrangement uses TRBV10-3 and TRBJ2-5, with 8 positions matching TRBD2. Germline V lookup: CDR1 ENHRY, CDR2 SYGVKD. Losses at the gene ends were 3 bases for V and 3 bases for J; bases not matched to a gene: 3. This CDR3 has 14 amino acids. The CDR3 loop is CAISENSGEETQYF. The CDR3 region has the DNA TGTGCCATCAGTGAAAATAGCGGGGAAGAGACCCAGTACTTC.

This clonotype was detected a few times. The chain recombines TRBV7-3 with TRBJ2-1, with TRBD2 matching 7 bases. V lost 2 bases and J lost 9; bases outside the gene matches: 1. CDR3 length: 12 amino acids. CDR1 SGHTA and CDR2 FQGTGA come from the germline V gene. This CDR3 is CASSLSGGEQFF. In DNA form, the CDR3 reads TGTGCCAGCAGCTTATCGGGGGGTGAGCAGTTCTTC. Filled out from reference TRBV7-3 and TRBJ2-1, the complete variable domain reads GAGVSQTPSNKVTEKGKYVELRCDPISGHTALYWYRQSLGQGPEFLIYFQGTGAADDSGLPNDRFFAVRPEGSVSTLKIQRTERGDSAVYLCASSLSGGEQFFGPGTRLTVL.

This clonotype was seen ten or more times. The V gene is TRBV9, the J gene TRBJ1-1; D might be TRBD1 (6 bases). The V gene's germline CDR1 is SGDLS and CDR2 YYNGEE. Trimming shortened V by 4 bases and J by 4 bases, and 20 bases separated the two germline ends. The CDR3 extends over 16 amino acids. The CDR3 reads CASSSGAGALGTEAFF. In DNA, the CDR3 is TGTGCCAGCAGCTCCGGCGCAGGGGCGCTGGGCACTGAAGCTTTCTTT.

This clonotype was recorded at least ten times. A much larger clone lies a single base off, so this may be a read error. No conserved phenylalanine or tryptophan ends this CDR3, so it is likely a read error. This chain connects TRBV6-2 or TRBV6-3 to TRBJ2-7; a weak D match, TRBD2 (5 bases). The germline gives CDR1 MNHEY, CDR2 SVGEGT. The V and J ends lost 2 bases and 3 bases respectively, with 8 bases between them. The CDR3 has 13 amino acids. The CDR3 nucleotides read TGTGCCAGCAGTTACGACTATAACTACGAGCAGTACCTC. Amino acid sequence: CASSYDYNYEQYL.

This clonotype was recorded at least ten times. CDR3 protein: CATSRDLATEAFF. CDR3 DNA: TGTGCCACCAGCAGAGATCTGGCCACTGAAGCTTTCTTT. The chain is built from TRBV15 and TRBJ1-1; D not certain. CDR1 and CDR2 (germline): LNHNV, YYDKDF (reference sequence). The CDR3 has 13 residues. V was trimmed by 0 bases and J by 4 bases, leaving 6 bases between them.